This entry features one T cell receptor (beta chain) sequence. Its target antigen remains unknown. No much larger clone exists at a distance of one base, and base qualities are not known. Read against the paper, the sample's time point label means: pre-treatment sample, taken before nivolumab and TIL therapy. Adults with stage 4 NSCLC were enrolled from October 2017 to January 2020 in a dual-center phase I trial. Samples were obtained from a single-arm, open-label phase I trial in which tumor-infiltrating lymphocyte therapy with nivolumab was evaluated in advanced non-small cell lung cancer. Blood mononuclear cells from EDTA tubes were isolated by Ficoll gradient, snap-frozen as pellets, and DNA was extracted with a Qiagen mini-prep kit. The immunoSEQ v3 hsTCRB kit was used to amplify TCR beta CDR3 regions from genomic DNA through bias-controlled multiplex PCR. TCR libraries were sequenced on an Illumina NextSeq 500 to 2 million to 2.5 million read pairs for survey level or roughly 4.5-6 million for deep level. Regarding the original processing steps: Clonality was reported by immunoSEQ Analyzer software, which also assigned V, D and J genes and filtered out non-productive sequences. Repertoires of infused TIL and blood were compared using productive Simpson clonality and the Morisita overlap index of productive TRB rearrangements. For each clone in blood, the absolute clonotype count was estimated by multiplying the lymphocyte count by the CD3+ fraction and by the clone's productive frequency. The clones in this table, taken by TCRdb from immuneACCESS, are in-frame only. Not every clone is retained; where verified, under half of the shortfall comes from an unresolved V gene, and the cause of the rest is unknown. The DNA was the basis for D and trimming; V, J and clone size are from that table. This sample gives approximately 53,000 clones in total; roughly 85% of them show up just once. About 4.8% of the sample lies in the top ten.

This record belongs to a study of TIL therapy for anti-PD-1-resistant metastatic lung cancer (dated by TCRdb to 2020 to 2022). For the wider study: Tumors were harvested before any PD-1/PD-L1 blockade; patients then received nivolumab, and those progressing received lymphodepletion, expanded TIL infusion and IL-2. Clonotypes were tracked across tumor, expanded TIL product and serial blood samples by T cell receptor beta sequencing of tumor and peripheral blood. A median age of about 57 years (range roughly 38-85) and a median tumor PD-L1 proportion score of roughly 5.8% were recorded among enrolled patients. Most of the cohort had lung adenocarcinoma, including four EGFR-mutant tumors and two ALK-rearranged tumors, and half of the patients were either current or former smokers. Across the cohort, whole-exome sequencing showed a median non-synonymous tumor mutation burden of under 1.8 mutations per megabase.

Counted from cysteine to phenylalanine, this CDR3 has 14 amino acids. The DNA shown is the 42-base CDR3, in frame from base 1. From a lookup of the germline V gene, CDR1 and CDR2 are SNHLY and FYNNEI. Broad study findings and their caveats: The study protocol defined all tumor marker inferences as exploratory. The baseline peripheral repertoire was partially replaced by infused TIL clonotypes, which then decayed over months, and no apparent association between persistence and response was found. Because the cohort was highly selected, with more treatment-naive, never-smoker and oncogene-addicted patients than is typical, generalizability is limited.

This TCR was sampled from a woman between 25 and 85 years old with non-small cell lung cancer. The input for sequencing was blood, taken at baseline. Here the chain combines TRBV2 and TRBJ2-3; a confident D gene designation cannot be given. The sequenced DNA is TGTGCGAACGGGCAGGAGTCTAGCACAGATACGCAGTATTTT. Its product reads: CANGQESSTDTQYF.